The 10 T cell receptor beta chains below all came from one sample that was sequenced in a study of cytomegalovirus exposure and HLA in healthy donors. The PCR employed 60 Vbeta primers together with 13 Jbeta primers. Produced via immunoSEQ multiplex PCR; TCRdb's table is partial and in-frame only. The data hold some 110,000 clones, with over 65% observed a single time. The sequenced material came from PBMCs. These receptors were obtained from a woman aged 45 to 65 in good health and CMV-seropositive.

The chain couples TRBV7-9 to TRBJ2-3; tentatively, D is TRBD1 (5 bases). The CDR3 contains 13 residues. Germline-derived CDR1 and CDR2 are SEHNR and FQNEAQ (reference sequence). Trimming removed 5 bases from V and 6 bases from J, with 12 bases in between. CDR3 in DNA: TGTGCCAGCAGCGGAATGGGGCCGGATACGCAGTATTTT. As protein: CASSGMGPDTQYF.

This chain joins TRBV5-1 and TRBJ1-2, with 7 bases aligning to TRBD1. Germline V gene sequence: CDR1 SGHRS, CDR2 YFSETQ. CDR3 size: 14 residues. The trim removed 5 bases at V and 7 bases at J, leaving 11 bases unmatched. The CDR3 sequence is CASSQITGDFGYTF. The CDR3 DNA is TGCGCCAGCAGTCAGATAACAGGGGATTTTGGCTACACCTTC.

This rearrangement joins TRBV5-1 to TRBJ2-6; possible D gene TRBD2, 5 bases. Germline CDR1 is SGHRS and CDR2 is YFSETQ. V was cut by 7 bases and J by 0 bases, with 11 bases left in between. This CDR3 has 15 residues. The DNA for the CDR3 is TGCGCCAGCGGCATAGGAGGCTCTGGGGCCAACGTCCTGACTTTC. As protein: CASGIGGSGANVLTF.

The chain uses TRBV5-4 and TRBJ1-1, with 7 nucleotides matching TRBD1. Per germline, CDR1 SGHNT and CDR2 YYREEE (reference sequence). After removal of 0 bases from V and 2 bases from J, the junction contained 10 bases not matched to a gene. This CDR3 is built from 17 residues. The CDR3 DNA follows: TGTGCCAGCAGCTTGGGGGCGAGACAGGGCGATAACACTGAAGCTTTCTTT. Its translation is CASSLGARQGDNTEAFF. The full variable domain, rest sourced from reference TRBV5-4 and TRBJ1-1, is ETGVTQSPTHLIKTRGQQVTLRCSSQSGHNTVSWYQQALGQGPQFIFQYYREEENGRGNFPPRFSGLQFPNYSSELNVNALELDDSALYLCASSLGARQGDNTEAFFGQGTRLTVV.

J is TRBJ2-7 and V is TRBV4-1; 13 nucleotides match TRBD2. Germline assignment: CDR1 MGHRA and CDR2 YSYEKL. Losses at the gene ends were 4 bases for V and 0 bases for J; bases not matched to a gene: 6. CDR3 length: 17 residues. The CDR3 loop reads CASSPKTSGGPSYEQYF. CDR3 coding DNA: TGCGCCAGCAGCCCTAAGACTAGCGGGGGGCCCTCCTACGAGCAGTACTTC.

This clone appeared once. The chain links TRBV19 to TRBJ1-1; no clear D gene. V lost 4 bases, J lost 12 bases, and 18 bases lay in between. The CDR3 loop spans 13 amino acids. In germline, CDR1 is LNHDA, CDR2 SQIVND (reference sequence). The CDR3 reads CASSTGQLGRTFF. The CDR3 DNA reads as TGTGCCAGTAGTACAGGCCAGCTTGGGAGGACTTTCTTT.

This sequence joins TRBV30 and TRBJ2-7; 10 bases line up with TRBD1. Germline loops: CDR1 GTSNPN, CDR2 SVGIG (reference sequence). V was clipped by 8 bases and J by 2 bases; unmatched bases: 9. CDR3 size: 14 residues. For the CDR3, the DNA is TGTGCCGGGGGTACCGGGACAGGGGCCTACGAGCAGTACTTC. As protein: CAGGTGTGAYEQYF.

To note about this clone: No conserved phenylalanine or tryptophan ends this CDR3, so it is likely a read error. The rearrangement uses TRBV30 and TRBJ1-5; D is perhaps TRBD1 (5 bases). Germline assignment: CDR1 GTSNPN and CDR2 SVGIG (reference sequence). The CDR3 covers 13 residues. V was cut by 2 bases and J by 3 bases, with 8 bases left in between. The CDR3 bases are TGTGCCTGGAGTAACGGACACAATCAGCCCCAGCATGTT. Translated, it gives CAWSNGHNQPQHV.

This clone was observed a handful of times. The CDR3: CASSETGGASYEQYF. The CDR3 nucleotides are TGTGCCAGCAGTGAGACAGGGGGCGCGTCCTACGAGCAGTACTTC. The chain carries TRBV6-1 and TRBJ2-7; TRBD1 agrees at 10 bases. Germline V CDR1 and CDR2: MNHNS, SASEGT. CDR3 length equals 15 residues. The trim removed 3 bases at V and 1 base at J, leaving 3 bases unmatched.

The chain carries TRBV27 and TRBJ1-2; 9 positions agree with TRBD1. V gave up 4 bases and J gave up 5 bases; unmatched junction bases: 11. Germline CDR1 MNHEY, CDR2 SMNVEV (reference sequence). This CDR3 comprises 16 residues. The CDR3 DNA reads TGTGCCAGCAGTTCATTAATAACAGGGGGCGCATATGGCTACACCTTC. It yields the protein CASSSLITGGAYGYTF.